This record covers a single T cell receptor (beta chain). Its antigen remains unidentified. This CDR3 is built from 14 residues. Germline assignment: CDR1 SQVTM and CDR2 ANQGSEA. Deletions cut 4 bases from V and 4 bases from J, with 14 bases between. These data are taken from a study of healthy donors' naive CD4 and CD8 T cells. Study results and limitations: Positive CDR3 charge linked to CD4+ cells, negative to CD8+ cells.

A linear amplification protocol produced the TCR libraries from around 500 ng of total RNA. TCRdb fed the reads into MiXCR, producing one record per CDR3 protein. The repertoire consists of about 180,000 distinct CDR3 sequences, with around 70% occurring once and the leading ten covering around 2%. CD4+CD8-CD45RO-CD45RA+ cells were naive CD4+; CD8+CD4-CD45RA+CD27bright cells were naive CD8+. Sequencing used naive CD4+ and CD8+ T cells sorted from blood, pooled from several donors. The chain uses TRBV29-1 and TRBJ2-1; possible D gene TRBD1, 5 bases. This receptor was obtained from a pool of human donors in good health; the sample pools cells from several healthy donors. For the CDR3, the DNA is TGCAGCGTTGTCGTAGTCAGGGCTTACAATGAGCAGTTCTTC. This codes for CSVVVVRAYNEQFF.